The clone carrying this TCR beta chain was detected ten times or more. Documented time point: blood at routine non-recurrence follow-up after resection. Whole RNA came from tumor, nontumor lung or frozen PBMC and was sequenced without being sorted. TCRdb re-called the 5' RACE reads through MiXCR, storing one row per CDR3 protein. The sample has 95,000 to 130,000 distinct CDR3 sequences; 12% are singletons. This entry comes from a study of spatial heterogeneity in lung cancer. The wider study: The donor population consisted of 72 patients with untreated, early-stage non-small cell lung cancer. The study sequenced follow-up PBMC samples when they were available, at a median of roughly 24 months after resection.

CDR1 and CDR2 (germline): MDHEN, SYDVKM. This CDR3 comprises 13 residues. V was clipped by 6 bases and J by 2 bases; unmatched bases: 3. The input for sequencing was PBMCs, taken at follow-up. The rearrangement uses TRBV28 and TRBJ1-2, with TRBD1 matching over 7 bases. This sequence originates from a male donor with early-stage non-small cell lung cancer. DNA for the CDR3: TGTGCCAGCAGGACACAGGGGAACTATGGCTACACCTTC. Its protein is CASRTQGNYGYTF.